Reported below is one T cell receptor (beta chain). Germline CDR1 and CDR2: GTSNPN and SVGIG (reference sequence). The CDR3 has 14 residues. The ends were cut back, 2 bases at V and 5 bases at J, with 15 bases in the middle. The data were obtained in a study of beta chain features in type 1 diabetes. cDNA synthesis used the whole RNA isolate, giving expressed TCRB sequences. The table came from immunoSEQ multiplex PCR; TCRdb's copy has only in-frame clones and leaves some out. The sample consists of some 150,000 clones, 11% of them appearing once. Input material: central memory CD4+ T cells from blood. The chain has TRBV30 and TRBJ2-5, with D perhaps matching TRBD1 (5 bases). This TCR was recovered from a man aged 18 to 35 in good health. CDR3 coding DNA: TGTGCCTGGAGTTTCAAGGGGTCATTGGAGACCCAGTACTTC. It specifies CAWSFKGSLETQYF.